The next 18 T cell receptor beta chains were all read from a single sample in a study of blood T cell repertoires in COVID-19. Sequencing was performed with immunoSEQ multiplex PCR; in TCRdb, only in-frame clones are kept and a portion is missing. The data show about 150,000 clones, about 90% seen once. Input material: peripheral blood. These receptor sequences come from a man at least 80 years old with acute or convalescent COVID-19.

The V gene is TRBV24-1, the J gene TRBJ2-3; D possibly corresponds to TRBD1 (6 bases). Germline values: CDR1 KGHDR, CDR2 SFDVKD. The ends were cut back, 0 bases at V and 1 base at J, with 10 bases in the middle. This CDR3 comprises 16 residues. The CDR3 coding sequence is TGTGCCACCAGTGATTTGGGCAGGGGAGGCACAGATACGCAGTATTTT. Its protein product is CATSDLGRGGTDTQYF.

This chain joins TRBV19 and TRBJ2-7; D may be TRBD2 (6 bases). The V end was cut by 5 bases, the J end by 4 bases, with 18 bases between. Germline CDR1 reads LNHDA; CDR2 reads SQIVND (reference sequence). The CDR3 consists of 15 residues. This chain's CDR3 is CASSPKGTPWYEQYF. In DNA, the CDR3 is TGTGCCAGTAGTCCAAAAGGGACTCCGTGGTACGAGCAGTACTTC.

The chain recombines TRBV19 with TRBJ2-7, with 11 positions matching TRBD2. The CDR3 has 16 amino acids. With V trimmed by 2 bases and J by 6 bases, 9 bases remained unmatched. Germline V lookup: CDR1 LNHDA, CDR2 SQIVND (reference sequence). The CDR3 DNA sequence: TGTGCCAGTAGTATATCGGGGACTAGCGGATACCTCGAGCAGTACTTC. Amino acid sequence: CASSISGTSGYLEQYF.

This clone was detected once. The J gene is TRBJ1-2, the V gene TRBV24-1; no firm D call. The V and J ends lost 1 base and 3 bases respectively, with 14 bases between them. There are 16 residues in the CDR3. Germline CDR1 is KGHDR and CDR2 is SFDVKD. Written as DNA, the CDR3 is TGTGCCACCAGTGATTTCCAACCGGGTCTGGACTATGGCTACACCTTC. Amino acids: CATSDFQPGLDYGYTF.

This rearrangement joins TRBV14 to TRBJ1-6; 8 nucleotides line up with TRBD1. V lost 2 bases, J lost 7 bases, and 4 bases stayed unmatched. The CDR3 is made up of 15 amino acids. CDR1 is SGHDN and CDR2 is FVKESK in the germline V gene. The CDR3 protein is CASSQQRTGNSPLHF. As DNA, the CDR3 is TGTGCCAGCAGCCAACAACGGACAGGGAATTCACCCCTCCACTTT.

This clone was observed a single time. The chain has TRBV5-8 and TRBJ2-5, with 7 bases identical to TRBD1. J was trimmed by 2 bases and V by 2 bases; bases with no gene match: 9. The CDR3 totals 16 residues. Germline V gives CDR1 SGHTS, CDR2 YDEGEE. The CDR3: CASSFTGTVPQETQYF. DNA for the CDR3: TGTGCCAGCAGCTTTACCGGGACAGTCCCTCAAGAGACCCAGTACTTC. Based on the CDR3 plus reference TRBV5-8 and TRBJ2-5, the full variable domain is EAGVTQSPTHLIKTRGQQATLRCSPISGHTSVYWYQQALGLGLQFLLWYDEGEERNRGNFPPRFSGRQFPNYSSELNVNALELEDSALYLCASSFTGTVPQETQYFGPGTRLLVL.

The chain employs TRBV19 and TRBJ2-7; TRBD1 matches at 9 bases. The germline V gene has CDR1 LNHDA and CDR2 SQIVND (reference sequence). The CDR3 covers 15 residues. Losses at the gene ends were 4 bases for V and 6 bases for J; bases not matched to a gene: 10. CDR3 sequence (DNA): TGTGCCAGTAGTACGTTGGGACAGGGAACCTTCGAGCAGTACTTC. This translates into CASSTLGQGTFEQYF. The whole variable domain, remainder taken from reference TRBV19 and TRBJ2-7, is DGGITQSPKYLFRKEGQNVTLSCEQNLNHDAMYWYRQDPGQGLRLIYYSQIVNDFQKGDIAEGYSVSREKKESFPLTVTSAQKNPTAFYLCASSTLGQGTFEQYFGPGTRLTVT.

V gene TRBV4-2 combines with J gene TRBJ1-4, with D tentatively TRBD1 (5 bases). Germline CDR1 and CDR2: LGHNA and YNFKEQ. The V gene lost 1 base and the J gene lost 8 bases, with 14 bases spanning the gap. CDR3 length equals 15 residues. The CDR3 protein is CASSQGGGGEEKLFF. The CDR3 coding sequence is TGTGCCAGCAGCCAAGGGGGAGGAGGGGAAGAAAAACTGTTTTTT.

The chain combines TRBV2 with TRBJ1-2; D is perhaps TRBD1 (5 bases). Trimming took off 1 base at V and 8 bases at J, with 8 bases between the two ends. Germline V CDR1 and CDR2: SNHLY, FYNNEI. The length of the CDR3 is 12 residues. The CDR3 sequence is CASSEEWGGYTF. As DNA, the CDR3 is TGTGCCAGCAGTGAAGAGTGGGGCGGCTACACCTTC.

The table lists this clone with a count of one. The rearrangement joins TRBV10-3 to TRBJ2-2, with a weak D call TRBD2 (6 bases). Germline V gene lookup returns CDR1 ENHRY and CDR2 SYGVKD. V was shortened by 7 bases and J by 5 bases, with 14 bases between the two germline ends. The CDR3 sequence is 14 residues long. The CDR3 DNA reads as TGTGCCATCACCCGGCGGGAAGGGACCGGGGAGCTGTTTTTT. Translating it yields CAITRREGTGELFF.

This rearrangement joins TRBV15 to TRBJ1-2, with 7 bases matching TRBD1. J was trimmed by 4 bases and V by 6 bases; bases with no gene match: 8. Looked up from germline, CDR1 is LNHNV and CDR2 is YYDKDF (reference sequence). CDR3 length: 14 amino acids. The DNA for the CDR3 is TGTGCCACCAGGCCCGGGACAGTAGGCTATGGCTACACCTTC. Translated, it gives CATRPGTVGYGYTF.

The gene calls are TRBV28 and TRBJ2-7, with 7 positions matching TRBD2. V was pared by 6 bases and J by 0 bases, with 5 bases of the junction left unmatched. The CDR3 sequence is 14 residues long. In germline, CDR1 is MDHEN, CDR2 SYDVKM. CDR3 amino acids: CASSTWGGSYEQYF. DNA of the CDR3: TGTGCCAGCAGCACCTGGGGGGGCTCCTACGAGCAGTACTTC.

As concerns this clone: Other DNA sequences from this sample encode an identical CDR3 as well. The V gene is TRBV5-1, the J gene TRBJ2-2; 7 bases match TRBD1. The CDR3 is 15 residues long. Trimming took 4 bases from V and 2 from J; bases not matched to a gene: 5. From germline, CDR1 is SGHRS and CDR2 YFSETQ. The DNA of the CDR3 is TGCGCCAGCAGCAGAGGGGACAGTAACACCGGGGAGCTGTTTTTT. It specifies CASSRGDSNTGELFF. The full variable domain, with the rest looked up from reference TRBV5-1 and TRBJ2-2, is KAGVTQTPRYLIKTRGQQVTLSCSPISGHRSVSWYQQTPGQGLQFLFEYFSETQRNKGNFPGRFSGRQFSNSRSEMNVSTLELGDSALYLCASSRGDSNTGELFFGEGSRLTVL.

The chain has TRBV4-2 and TRBJ2-7, with unresolved D. V gave up 2 bases and J gave up 1 base, with 15 bases separating them. The CDR3 covers 16 residues. The V gene's germline CDR1 is LGHNA and CDR2 YNFKEQ. DNA of the CDR3: TGTGCCAGCAGCCAAAATGAGGCGGCGATATCCTACGAGCAGTACTTC. Residues: CASSQNEAAISYEQYF.

The rearrangement links TRBV6-1 to TRBJ1-5; no clear D. Trimming stripped 2 bases from V and 0 bases from J, with 8 bases between. CDR3 length: 15 residues. Germline V CDR1 and CDR2: MNHNS, SASEGT. Here the CDR3 DNA reads TGTGCCAGCAGTGAAAATATAGATAGCAATCAGCCCCAGCATTTT. Translating gives CASSENIDSNQPQHF.

As regards this clone: The sample carries other DNA sequences with the same CDR3. The chain links TRBV5-1 to TRBJ2-7; D is possibly TRBD1 (6 bases). The V gene lost 3 bases and the J gene lost 4 bases, with 14 bases spanning the gap. CDR3 length: 14 amino acids. The germline V gene has CDR1 SGHRS and CDR2 YFSETQ. The CDR3 region has the DNA TGCGCCAGCAGCTGGACTGGCCAGGGGTACGAGCAGTACTTC. Protein product: CASSWTGQGYEQYF.

The gene calls are TRBV29-1 and TRBJ2-7, with 8 bases fitting TRBD1. CDR1 is SQVTM, CDR2 ANQGSEA, per germline. Trimming removed 5 bases from V and 5 bases from J; junction bases left unmatched: 5. This CDR3 is 12 amino acids long. CDR3 region: CSVQGASDEQYF. DNA for the CDR3: TGCAGCGTTCAGGGGGCGTCCGACGAGCAGTACTTC.

This clone was seen once. This chain links TRBV18 with TRBJ2-1; 8 nucleotides match TRBD1. Unmatched junction bases numbered 8, after V lost 4 bases and J lost 15 bases. This CDR3 spans 12 amino acids. Germline-derived CDR1 and CDR2 are KGHSH and LQKENI. The CDR3 sequence: CASSRQGTERFF. The DNA of the CDR3 is TGTGCCAGCTCACGACAGGGGACCGAACGGTTCTTC.